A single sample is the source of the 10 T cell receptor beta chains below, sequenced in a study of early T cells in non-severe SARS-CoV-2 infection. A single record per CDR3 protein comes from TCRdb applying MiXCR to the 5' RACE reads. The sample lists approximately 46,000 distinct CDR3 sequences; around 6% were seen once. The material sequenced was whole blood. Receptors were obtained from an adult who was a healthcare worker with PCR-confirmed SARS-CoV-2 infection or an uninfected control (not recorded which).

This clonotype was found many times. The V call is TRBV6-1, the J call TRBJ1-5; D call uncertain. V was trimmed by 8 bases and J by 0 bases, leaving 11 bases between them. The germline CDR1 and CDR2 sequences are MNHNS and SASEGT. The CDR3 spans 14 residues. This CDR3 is CASCTGYSNQPQHF. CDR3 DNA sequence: TGTGCCAGCTGTACCGGGTATAGCAATCAGCCCCAGCATTTT.

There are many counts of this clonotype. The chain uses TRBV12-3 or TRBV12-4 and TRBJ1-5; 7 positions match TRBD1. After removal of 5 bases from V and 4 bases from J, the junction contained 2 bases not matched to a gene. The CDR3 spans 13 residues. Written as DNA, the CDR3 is TGTGCCAGCAGTAGACAGGGTAATCAGCCCCAGCATTTT. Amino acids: CASSRQGNQPQHF.

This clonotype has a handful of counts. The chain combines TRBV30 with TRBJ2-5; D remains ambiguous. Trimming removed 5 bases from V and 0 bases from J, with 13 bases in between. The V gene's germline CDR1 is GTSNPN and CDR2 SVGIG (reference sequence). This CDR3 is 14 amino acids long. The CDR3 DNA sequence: TGTGCCTGGTTGAATCGAGGAAACCAAGAGACCCAGTACTTC. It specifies CAWLNRGNQETQYF.

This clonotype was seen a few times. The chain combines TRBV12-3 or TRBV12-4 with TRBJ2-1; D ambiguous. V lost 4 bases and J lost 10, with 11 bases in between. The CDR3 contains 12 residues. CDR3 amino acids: CASSSGSLEQFF. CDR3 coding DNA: TGTGCCAGCAGTTCCGGTTCCCTCGAGCAGTTCTTC.

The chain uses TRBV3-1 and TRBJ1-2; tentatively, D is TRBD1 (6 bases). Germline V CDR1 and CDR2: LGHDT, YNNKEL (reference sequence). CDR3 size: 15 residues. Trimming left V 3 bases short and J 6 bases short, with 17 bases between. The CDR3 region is CASSQGGGRLDGYTF. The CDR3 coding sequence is TGTGCCAGCAGCCAGGGCGGGGGGCGCTTGGATGGCTACACCTTC.

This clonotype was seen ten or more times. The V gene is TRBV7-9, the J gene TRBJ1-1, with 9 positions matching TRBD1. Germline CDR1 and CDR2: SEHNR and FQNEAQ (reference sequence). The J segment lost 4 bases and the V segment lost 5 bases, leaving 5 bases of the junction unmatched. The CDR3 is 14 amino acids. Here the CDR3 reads CASSTGGLGTEAFF. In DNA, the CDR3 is TGTGCCAGCAGCACAGGGGGCCTGGGCACTGAAGCTTTCTTT.

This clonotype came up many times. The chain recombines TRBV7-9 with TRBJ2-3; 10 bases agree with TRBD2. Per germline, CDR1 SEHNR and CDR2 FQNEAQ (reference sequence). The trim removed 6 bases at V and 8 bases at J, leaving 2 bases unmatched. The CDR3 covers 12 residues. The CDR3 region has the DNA TGTGCCAGCAGTTCTAGCGGGGGTACGCAGTATTTT. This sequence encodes CASSSSGGTQYF.

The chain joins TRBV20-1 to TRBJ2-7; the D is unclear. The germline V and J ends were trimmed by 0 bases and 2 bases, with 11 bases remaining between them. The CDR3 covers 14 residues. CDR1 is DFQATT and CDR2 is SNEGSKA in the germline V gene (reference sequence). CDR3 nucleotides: TGCAGTGCTAGAGATTTAGGCCGCCCCTACGAGCAGTACTTC. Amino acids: CSARDLGRPYEQYF.

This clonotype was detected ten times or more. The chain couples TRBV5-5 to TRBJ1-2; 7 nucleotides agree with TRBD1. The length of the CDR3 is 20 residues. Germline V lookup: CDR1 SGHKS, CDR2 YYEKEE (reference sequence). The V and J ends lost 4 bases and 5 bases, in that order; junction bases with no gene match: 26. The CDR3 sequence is CASSRESTGTASPRVYGYTF. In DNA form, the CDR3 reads TGTGCCAGCAGCCGGGAATCGACCGGGACAGCCTCACCAAGGGTATATGGCTACACCTTC.

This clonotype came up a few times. CDR3 sequence: CASSLSAAAGQETQYF. For the CDR3, the DNA is TGTGCCAGCAGCCTTTCGGCCGCAGCGGGTCAAGAGACCCAGTACTTC. The chain has TRBV7-2 and TRBJ2-5, with D maybe TRBD2 (6 bases). CDR1 and CDR2 from the germline V gene are SGHTA and FQGNSA. Trimming shortened V by 5 bases and J by 2 bases, and 18 bases separated the two germline ends. There are 16 residues in the CDR3.